The clone carrying this TCR beta chain was recorded once. Antigen unknown. The data were obtained in a study of T cell responses to AZD1222 COVID-19 vaccine. Whole-study context: Recipients boosted at about 4 weeks or about 12 weeks are pooled.

Study-level findings and limits: No repertoire was sampled before or during the peak T cell response, only after it.

Some clones are missing from TCRdb's copy, which holds only in-frame ones; the method was immunoSEQ multiplex PCR. The table includes roughly 150,000 clones, about nine tenths detected once. V was clipped by 4 bases and J by 3 bases, with 12 bases between them. This CDR3 has 13 residues. Germline V gene data show CDR1 as SQVTM and CDR2 as ANQGSEA. The material sequenced was peripheral blood, taken on day 0 of AZD1222 vaccination. The TCR sequence derives from an adult in good health. The genes are TRBV29-1 and TRBJ2-5; D not certain. Written as DNA, the CDR3 is TGCAGCGTTGCTGGAAGGACCAAAGAGACCCAGTACTTC. Its translation: CSVAGRTKETQYF.